The 31 T cell receptor beta chains presented below share a single source sample, sequenced in a study of blood T cell repertoires in COVID-19. Generated by immunoSEQ multiplex PCR, the TCRdb table keeps only in-frame clones and is missing some. The table lists 160,000 or so clones, around 80% of them singletons. Sequencing used PBMCs or T cells enriched from blood (not recorded which). The receptors originated from a middle-aged man who had recovered from COVID-19.

This clone was observed a handful of times. The genes are TRBV3-1 (or the pseudogene TRBV3-2) and TRBJ2-1, with 7 positions matching TRBD1. The CDR3 covers 16 residues. Germline CDR1 is LGHDT and CDR2 is YNNKEL (reference sequence). The J segment lost 4 bases and the V segment lost 2 bases, leaving 8 bases of the junction unmatched. The CDR3 protein is CASSQIQGNRYNEQFF. The CDR3 DNA follows: TGTGCCAGCAGCCAAATACAGGGGAATCGGTACAATGAGCAGTTCTTC.

V is TRBV2 and J is TRBJ1-1; tentatively, D is TRBD1 (6 bases). The CDR3 length is 15 residues. Per germline, CDR1 SNHLY and CDR2 FYNNEI. The germline V and J ends were trimmed by 3 bases and 8 bases, with 19 bases remaining between them. The CDR3 DNA follows: TGTGCCAGCAGTGACCCACAGGGCGGGCGCTCGGAAGCTTTCTTT. Its translation is CASSDPQGGRSEAFF.

The V call is TRBV5-6, the J call TRBJ2-3; TRBD2 matches at 11 bases. Germline loops: CDR1 SGHDT, CDR2 YYEEEE. With V trimmed by 4 bases and J by 3 bases, 16 bases remained unmatched. CDR3 size: 19 residues. The CDR3 bases are TGTGCCAGCAGCCTAAGGACTAGCGGGCGGCGAGCGTGGACAGATACGCAGTATTTT. Its translation is CASSLRTSGRRAWTDTQYF.

J is TRBJ2-2 and V is TRBV19, with 8 nucleotides matching TRBD1. V dropped 1 base and J dropped 7; count of bases not matched to a gene: 8. Germline V CDR1 and CDR2: LNHDA, SQIVND (reference sequence). The CDR3 runs 16 residues. The CDR3 DNA is TGTGCCAGTAGTATAGCGGGCAGGGGGCTTGTCGGGGAGCTGTTTTTT. It translates to CASSIAGRGLVGELFF.

This clone was picked up one time. V and J are TRBV6-5 and TRBJ1-1; the D gene is possibly TRBD1 (6 bases). V shed 2 bases and J shed 5 bases, with 15 bases lying between them. This CDR3 has 15 amino acids. Germline lookup yields CDR1 MNHEY and CDR2 SVGAGI. The CDR3 protein is CASSYRGIEVTEAFF. The CDR3 nucleotides read TGTGCCAGCAGTTACAGGGGGATTGAAGTAACTGAAGCTTTCTTT.

This clone was recorded once. The chain has TRBV3-1 (or the pseudogene TRBV3-2) and TRBJ1-5; D is uncertain. This CDR3 has 15 residues. Germline V gives CDR1 LGHDT, CDR2 YNNKEL (reference sequence). Trimming shortened V by 3 bases and J by 1 base, and 10 bases separated the two germline ends. This CDR3 reads CASSQGGWSNQPQHF. In DNA, the CDR3 is TGTGCCAGCAGCCAGGGAGGTTGGAGCAATCAGCCCCAGCATTTT.

The rearrangement uses TRBV5-6 and TRBJ1-1, with a possible D match to TRBD1 (6 bases). V was pared by 0 bases and J by 8 bases, with 14 bases between. This CDR3 comprises 14 residues. The germline V gene encodes CDR1 SGHDT and CDR2 YYEEEE. CDR3 nucleotides: TGTGCCAGCAGCTTGGGGTATAATACAGGGGAAGCTTTCTTT. This encodes CASSLGYNTGEAFF.

V is TRBV7-9 and J is TRBJ1-5, with D tentatively TRBD1 (6 bases). This CDR3 spans 14 amino acids. V lost 8 bases, J lost 0 bases, and 11 bases lay in between. The germline CDR1 and CDR2 sequences are SEHNR and FQNEAQ (reference sequence). The CDR3 protein is CASAGAYSNQPQHF. For the CDR3, the DNA is TGTGCCAGCGCAGGGGCATATAGCAATCAGCCCCAGCATTTT.

V usage is TRBV3-1 (or the pseudogene TRBV3-2) and J usage is TRBJ2-4, with 8 positions matching TRBD2. Germline CDR1 LGHDT, CDR2 YNNKEL (reference sequence). The CDR3 extends over 14 amino acids. The V and J ends lost 7 bases and 8 bases, in that order; junction bases with no gene match: 10. CDR3 coding DNA: TGTGCCAGCACCGTCGGGCTAGCGGGTCACATTCAGTACTTC. This codes for CASTVGLAGHIQYF.

This chain connects TRBV28 to TRBJ1-1, with D uncertain. The CDR3 length is 16 residues. Germline V gene sequence: CDR1 MDHEN, CDR2 SYDVKM. The V end was cut by 10 bases, the J end by 5 bases, with 26 bases between. CDR3 nucleotides: TGTGCCACCATTCTAAATGAGGTTCAGTTCCCAACTGAAGCTTTCTTT. Its translation is CATILNEVQFPTEAFF.

This chain links TRBV3-1 (or the pseudogene TRBV3-2) with TRBJ1-5; 9 bases map to TRBD1. This CDR3 is 15 amino acids long. Germline lookup yields CDR1 LGHDT and CDR2 YNNKEL (reference sequence). The ends lost 2 bases at V and 7 bases at J; junction bases unmatched: 6. CDR3 DNA sequence: TGTGCCAGCAGCCAATGGGACAGGGCAGGACAGCCCCAGCATTTT. It specifies CASSQWDRAGQPQHF.

This chain joins TRBV7-8 and TRBJ1-1, with 9 nucleotides matching TRBD1. This CDR3 has 16 amino acids. The junction had 15 bases not matched to a gene; V was cut back by 5 bases and J by 8 bases. Germline lookup yields CDR1 SGHVS and CDR2 FQNEAQ. Here the CDR3 reads CASSLRPGQGEGEAFF. CDR3 nucleotides: TGTGCCAGCAGCCTAAGGCCGGGACAGGGTGAAGGCGAAGCTTTCTTT.

Notes on this clone: Additional DNA sequences in this sample encode the identical CDR3. The chain combines TRBV15 with TRBJ2-1, with a weak D call TRBD2 (7 bases). The CDR3 totals 16 residues. The germline gives CDR1 LNHNV, CDR2 YYDKDF (reference sequence). Trimming shortened V by 0 bases and J by 4 bases, and 13 bases separated the two germline ends. CDR3 residues: CATSRDRGGAYNEQFF. CDR3 nucleotide sequence: TGTGCCACCAGCAGAGATCGAGGGGGGGCTTACAATGAGCAGTTCTTC. Together with reference TRBV15 and TRBJ2-1, the CDR3 gives the full variable domain: DAMVIQNPRYQVTQFGKPVTLSCSQTLNHNVMYWYQQKSSQAPKLLFHYYDKDFNNEADTPDNFQSRRPNTSFCFLDIRSPGLGDTAMYLCATSRDRGGAYNEQFFGPGTRLTVL.

The rearrangement links TRBV5-4 to TRBJ2-5; 9 nucleotides match TRBD1. The CDR3 covers 15 residues. Trimming at V came to 2 bases and at J to 4 bases, leaving 6 bases not matched to a gene. Per germline, CDR1 SGHNT and CDR2 YYREEE (reference sequence). This chain's CDR3 is CASSLRTGAGETQYF. DNA of the CDR3: TGTGCCAGCAGCTTAAGGACAGGGGCAGGAGAGACCCAGTACTTC.

CDR3 amino acids: CASSPEDRANSPLHF. The CDR3 DNA is TGTGCCAGCAGCCCGGAGGACAGGGCGAATTCACCCCTCCACTTT. The chain joins TRBV7-6 to TRBJ1-6; 8 bases are a match to TRBD1. The CDR3 sequence is 15 residues long. Germline CDR1 is SGHVS and CDR2 is FNYEAQ. J gave up 7 bases and V 5 bases, and 7 bases lay outside the gene matches.

The V gene is TRBV10-3, the J gene TRBJ2-2, with D hard to call. Germline loops: CDR1 ENHRY, CDR2 SYGVKD. The V and J ends lost 0 bases and 4 bases respectively, with 6 bases between them. There are 14 residues in the CDR3. The CDR3 bases are TGTGCCATCAGTGAGTCGAGAGGCACCGGGGAGCTGTTTTTT. Translating it yields CAISESRGTGELFF.

The chain has TRBV5-6 and TRBJ1-1; 8 bases map to TRBD1. V lost 0 bases to trimming and J lost 5 bases; unmatched junction nucleotides: 9. The CDR3 is 16 amino acids. The germline V gene encodes CDR1 SGHDT and CDR2 YYEEEE. In DNA form, the CDR3 reads TGTGCCAGCAGCTTGGTGCTCAGGGGGCATCGAACTGAAGCTTTCTTT. Encoded protein: CASSLVLRGHRTEAFF.

This chain joins TRBV15 and TRBJ2-2; no reliable D call. V was pared by 0 bases and J by 5 bases, with 7 bases between. The CDR3 has 14 amino acids. CDR1 LNHNV and CDR2 YYDKDF come from the germline V gene (reference sequence). In DNA, the CDR3 is TGTGCCACCAGCAGAGATCCAACAACCGGGGAGCTGTTTTTT. Its translation is CATSRDPTTGELFF.

This clone was recorded once. This chain links TRBV6-5 with TRBJ1-5, with 8 bases lining up with TRBD1. The CDR3 covers 14 residues. After removal of 4 bases from V and 7 bases from J, the junction contained 6 bases not matched to a gene. Germline V gene lookup returns CDR1 MNHEY and CDR2 SVGAGI. The CDR3 region has the DNA TGTGCCAGCAGTTCAACAGGGGGGAAACAGCCCCAGCATTTT. It specifies CASSSTGGKQPQHF.

This clone has more than one count but fewer than ten. The chain is built from TRBV4-1 and TRBJ1-5; 8 bases fit TRBD1. The J segment lost 2 bases and the V segment lost 2 bases, leaving 5 bases of the junction unmatched. Germline V gene data show CDR1 as MGHRA and CDR2 as YSYEKL. This CDR3 region has 16 residues. In nucleotides, the CDR3 is TGCGCCAGCAGCCAATATGGACAGGGTGGCAATCAGCCCCAGCATTTT. Amino acid sequence: CASSQYGQGGNQPQHF.

The count of this clone is one. The chain carries TRBV19 and TRBJ2-2; no reliable D call. Germline CDR1 reads LNHDA; CDR2 reads SQIVND (reference sequence). This CDR3 has 14 amino acids. Deletions cut 1 base from V and 7 bases from J, with 10 bases between. CDR3 nucleotide sequence: TGTGCCAGTAGTATAGGATTGAGGCGCGGGGAGCTGTTTTTT. Residues: CASSIGLRRGELFF.

The V gene is TRBV5-4, the J gene TRBJ2-1, with 7 bases aligning to TRBD1. Germline lookup yields CDR1 SGHNT and CDR2 YYREEE (reference sequence). V trimming: 4 bases; J trimming: 6 bases; junction bases outside the gene matches: 1. This CDR3 region has 12 residues. The CDR3 DNA is TGTGCCAGCAGCCACAGGGGCAATGAGCAGTTCTTC. It specifies CASSHRGNEQFF.

The chain links TRBV7-9 to TRBJ2-2, with D possibly being TRBD2 (5 bases). The V end was cut by 5 bases, the J end by 5 bases, with 18 bases between. There are 16 residues in the CDR3. Germline loops: CDR1 SEHNR, CDR2 FQNEAQ (reference sequence). The CDR3 reads CASSPTIGSRTGELFF. DNA of the CDR3: TGTGCCAGCAGCCCGACGATAGGGAGTCGAACCGGGGAGCTGTTTTTT.

This rearrangement joins TRBV5-1 to TRBJ2-3; a possible D gene is TRBD2 (5 bases). V lost 4 bases to trimming and J lost 4 bases, with 10 bases between them. CDR1 SGHRS and CDR2 YFSETQ come from the germline V gene. The CDR3 has 13 residues. The CDR3 DNA reads as TGCGCCAGCAGCCTAGAGAGGGCAGATACGCAGTATTTT. Translating gives CASSLERADTQYF.

CDR3 nucleotide sequence: TGTGCCAGCAGCTTAGTACTTAGCGGGGGACCGGGAGAGACCCAGTACTTC. Its protein is CASSLVLSGGPGETQYF. J is TRBJ2-5 and V is TRBV7-2; 9 bases map to TRBD2. V lost 1 base, J lost 4 bases, and 10 bases stayed unmatched. CDR3 length equals 17 residues. Looked up from germline, CDR1 is SGHTA and CDR2 is FQGNSA.

The chain uses TRBV19 and TRBJ1-6; D unresolved. The V end was cut by 2 bases, the J end by 7 bases, with 3 bases between. There are 12 residues in the CDR3. Germline V lookup: CDR1 LNHDA, CDR2 SQIVND (reference sequence). The CDR3 region has the DNA TGTGCCAGTAGTATACTCAATTCACCCCTCCACTTT. This gives the protein CASSILNSPLHF.

This rearrangement joins TRBV3-1 (or the pseudogene TRBV3-2) to TRBJ2-2, with D hard to call. The V end lost 2 bases, the J end lost 7 bases, and 5 bases lay between the germline ends. Germline V gene lookup returns CDR1 LGHDT and CDR2 YNNKEL (reference sequence). CDR3 length: 12 residues. CDR3: CASSQLSGELFF. The CDR3 nucleotides read TGTGCCAGCAGCCAATTGAGCGGGGAGCTGTTTTTT.

The V and J genes are TRBV5-1 and TRBJ1-2; 7 bases fit TRBD1. The germline gives CDR1 SGHRS, CDR2 YFSETQ. The CDR3 sequence is 16 residues long. V trimming: 4 bases; J trimming: 1 base; junction bases outside the gene matches: 10. The CDR3 region has the DNA TGCGCCAGCAGCCTGGCCGGGACAGATAATAACTATGGCTACACCTTC. Translation gives CASSLAGTDNNYGYTF.

In this sample, this clone turned up a few times. The J gene is TRBJ2-3, the V gene TRBV15; TRBD2 aligns across 8 bases. Germline loops: CDR1 LNHNV, CDR2 YYDKDF (reference sequence). V shed 3 bases and J 3 bases; nucleotides not matched to a gene: 5. This CDR3 has 15 residues. CDR3: CATSSSGGPTDTQYF. For the CDR3, the DNA is TGTGCCACCAGCAGCTCGGGGGGGCCGACAGATACGCAGTATTTT.

This clone was observed a handful of times. The chain employs TRBV2 and TRBJ1-6, with TRBD1 as a possible D gene (5 bases). Germline V gene lookup returns CDR1 SNHLY and CDR2 FYNNEI. Trimming cost V 3 bases and J 10 bases, with 10 bases left between them. CDR3 length equals 13 residues. CDR3 DNA sequence: TGTGCCAGCAGTGAGGGGCTAGGATCACCCCTCCACTTT. Translation gives CASSEGLGSPLHF.

This clone came up a few times. This chain uses TRBV3-1 (or the pseudogene TRBV3-2) with TRBJ1-6; the D gene is possibly TRBD1 (5 bases). Germline assignment: CDR1 LGHDT and CDR2 YNNKEL (reference sequence). V lost 0 bases and J 9 bases, leaving 9 bases between the germline ends. The CDR3 sequence is 14 residues long. CDR3 bases: TGTGCCAGCAGCCAAGAGGGGGGGATTTCACCCCTCCACTTT. Protein sequence: CASSQEGGISPLHF.